This T cell receptor (beta chain) was obtained from a study of blood T cell repertoires in COVID-19. Study context: Samples representing acute and convalescent COVID-19 were sourced from the United States, Italy and Spain. From T cells, B-cell-depleted T cells, or PBMCs came the material, which was cDNA or gDNA.

In the original processing: Using reference gene primer amplification, nucleated cell counts were estimated. Libraries were prepared by immunoSEQ multiplex PCR; TCRdb keeps only in-frame clonotypes and omits some of them. V and J calls and clone size are given by that table; D and trimming were obtained from the DNA. The sample gives 100,000 or so clones, around 72% of which show up once; 13% to 15% is in the top ten. Germline V gene lookup returns CDR1 SGHTA and CDR2 FQGNSA. V dropped 3 bases and J dropped 2 bases, with 7 bases sitting between them. The CDR3 extends over 13 amino acids. There are a few counts of this clone.

The sequence came from an elderly woman with acute or convalescent COVID-19. The sequenced sample consisted of peripheral blood. The chain combines TRBV7-2 with TRBJ1-1; D gene ambiguous. CDR3 nucleotides: TGTGCCAGCAGCTTCGTCAGAAACACTGAAGCTTTCTTT. It yields the protein CASSFVRNTEAFF.